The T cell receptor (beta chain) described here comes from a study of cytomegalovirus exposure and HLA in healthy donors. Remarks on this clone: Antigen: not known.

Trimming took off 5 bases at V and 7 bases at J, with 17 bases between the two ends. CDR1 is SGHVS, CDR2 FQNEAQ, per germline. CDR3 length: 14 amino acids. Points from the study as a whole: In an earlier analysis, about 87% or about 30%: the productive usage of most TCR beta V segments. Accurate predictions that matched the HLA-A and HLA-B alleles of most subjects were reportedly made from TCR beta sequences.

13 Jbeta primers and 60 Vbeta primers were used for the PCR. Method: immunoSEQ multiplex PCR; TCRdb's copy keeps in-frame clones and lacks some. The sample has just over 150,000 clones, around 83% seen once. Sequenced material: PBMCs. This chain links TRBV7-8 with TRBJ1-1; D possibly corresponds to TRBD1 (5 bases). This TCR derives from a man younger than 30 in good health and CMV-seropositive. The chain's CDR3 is CASSLRQTGNEAFF. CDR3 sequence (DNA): TGTGCCAGCAGCCTCAGACAGACCGGCAATGAAGCTTTCTTT.